The source of this T cell receptor beta chain is a study of blood T cells in healthy people across ages. Study results and limitations: What prevented conclusive comparison of naive and antigen-experienced cells was that PBMCs were unsorted. One million T cells yielded diversity estimates that were considered underestimates.

Worth noting for this clonotype: No antigen is known for it.

Germline CDR1 is SEHNR and CDR2 is FQNEAQ (reference sequence). This CDR3 has 16 residues. The ends lost 3 bases at V and 5 bases at J; junction bases unmatched: 6. With a J-beta primer mix and a sample-barcoded 5' primer, a second PCR ran about 7 to 11 cycles. Using its own MiXCR run on the 5' RACE reads, TCRdb lists one record per CDR3 protein. Here the sample spans over a million distinct CDR3 sequences, more than 40% being singletons. The chain is built from TRBV7-9 and TRBJ1-4; 10 positions agree with TRBD1. The clonotype comes from a woman aged 55-70 years in good health. Sequencing was performed on blood. CDR3 sequence: CASSFTGTGVNEKLFF. The CDR3 coding sequence is TGTGCCAGCAGCTTCACCGGGACAGGGGTAAATGAAAAACTGTTTTTT.